This T cell receptor beta chain appears in the sequencing data of a study of blood T cell repertoires in COVID-19. Measured with immunoSEQ multiplex PCR; TCRdb has only the in-frame clones, and not every one. The sample consists of fewer than 250,000 clones, 82% of them appearing once. While infection was still active, Seattle patients were enrolled and then followed longitudinally. This CDR3 is built from 14 residues. After removal of 4 bases from V and 3 bases from J, the junction contained 4 bases not matched to a gene. The sequence was obtained from a woman aged 60-75 years with COVID-19, enrolled during active disease. The chain employs TRBV23-1 and TRBJ2-7; the match to TRBD1 covers 9 bases. TRBV23-1 is sorted into the ORF group, with uncertain function. The sequencing input was peripheral blood. CDR3 in DNA: TGCGCCAGCAGTCTCGGACAGGGGATCTACGAGCAGTACTTC. It translates to CASSLGQGIYEQYF.